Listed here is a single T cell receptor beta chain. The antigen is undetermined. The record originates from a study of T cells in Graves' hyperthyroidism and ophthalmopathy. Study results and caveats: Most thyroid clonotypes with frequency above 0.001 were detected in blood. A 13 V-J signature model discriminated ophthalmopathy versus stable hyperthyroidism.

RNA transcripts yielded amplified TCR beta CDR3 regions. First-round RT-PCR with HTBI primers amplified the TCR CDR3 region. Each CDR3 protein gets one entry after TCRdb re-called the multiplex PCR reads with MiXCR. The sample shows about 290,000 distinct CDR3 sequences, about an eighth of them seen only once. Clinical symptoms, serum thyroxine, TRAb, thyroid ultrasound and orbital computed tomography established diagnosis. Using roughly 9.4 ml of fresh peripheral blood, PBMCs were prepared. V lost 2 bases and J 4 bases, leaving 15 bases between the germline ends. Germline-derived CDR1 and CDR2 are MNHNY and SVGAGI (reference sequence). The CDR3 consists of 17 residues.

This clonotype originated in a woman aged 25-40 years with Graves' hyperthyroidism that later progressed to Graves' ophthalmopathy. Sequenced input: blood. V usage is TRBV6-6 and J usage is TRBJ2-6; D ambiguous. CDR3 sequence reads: CASSYDGPGSGANVLTF. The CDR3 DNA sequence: TGTGCCAGCAGTTACGACGGTCCGGGTTCAGGGGCCAACGTCCTGACTTTC.